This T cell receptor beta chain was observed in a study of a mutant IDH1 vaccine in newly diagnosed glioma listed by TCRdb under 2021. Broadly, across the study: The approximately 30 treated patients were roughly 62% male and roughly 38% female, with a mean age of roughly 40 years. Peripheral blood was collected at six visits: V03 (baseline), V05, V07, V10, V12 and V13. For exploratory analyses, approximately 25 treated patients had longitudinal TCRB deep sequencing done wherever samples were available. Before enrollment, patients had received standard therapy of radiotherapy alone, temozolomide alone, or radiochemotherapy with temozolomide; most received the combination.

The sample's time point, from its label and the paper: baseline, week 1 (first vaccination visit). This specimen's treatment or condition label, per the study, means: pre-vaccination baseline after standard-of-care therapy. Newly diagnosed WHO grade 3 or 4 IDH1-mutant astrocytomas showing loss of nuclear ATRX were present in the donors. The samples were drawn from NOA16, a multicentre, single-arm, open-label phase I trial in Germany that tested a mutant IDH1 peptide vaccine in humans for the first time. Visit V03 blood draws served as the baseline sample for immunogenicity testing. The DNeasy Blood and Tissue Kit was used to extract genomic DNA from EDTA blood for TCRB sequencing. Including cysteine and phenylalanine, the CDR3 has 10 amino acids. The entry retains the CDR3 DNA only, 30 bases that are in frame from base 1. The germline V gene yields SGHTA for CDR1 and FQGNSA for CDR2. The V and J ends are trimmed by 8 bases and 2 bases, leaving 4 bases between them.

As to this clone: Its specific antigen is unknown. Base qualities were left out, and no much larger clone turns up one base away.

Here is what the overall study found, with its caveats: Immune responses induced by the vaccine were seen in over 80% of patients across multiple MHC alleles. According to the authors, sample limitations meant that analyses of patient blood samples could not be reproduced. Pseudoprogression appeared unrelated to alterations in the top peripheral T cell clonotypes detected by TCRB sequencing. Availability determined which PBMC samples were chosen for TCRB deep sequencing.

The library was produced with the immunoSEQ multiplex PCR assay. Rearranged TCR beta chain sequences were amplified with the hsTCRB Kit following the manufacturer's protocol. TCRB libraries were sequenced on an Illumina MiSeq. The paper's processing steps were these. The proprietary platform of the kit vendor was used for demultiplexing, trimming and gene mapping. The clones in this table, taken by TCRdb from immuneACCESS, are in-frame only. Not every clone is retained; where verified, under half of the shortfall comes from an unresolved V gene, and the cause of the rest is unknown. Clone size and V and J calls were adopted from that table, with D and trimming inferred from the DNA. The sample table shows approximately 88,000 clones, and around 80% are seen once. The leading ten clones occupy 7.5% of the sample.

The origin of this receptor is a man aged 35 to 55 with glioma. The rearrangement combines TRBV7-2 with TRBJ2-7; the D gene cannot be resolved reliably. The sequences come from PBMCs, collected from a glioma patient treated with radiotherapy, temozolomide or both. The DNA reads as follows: TGTGCCAGCGGTACCTACGAGCAGTACTTC. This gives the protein CASGTYEQYF.